The 17 T cell receptor beta chains reported below all come from one sample, sequenced in a study of Ad26.COV2.S vaccination and SARS-CoV-2 variants. Libraries were prepared by immunoSEQ multiplex PCR; TCRdb keeps only in-frame clonotypes and omits some of them. Of approximately 480,000 clones detected, roughly 89% appear once; the ten largest clones hold around 13%. Indicated treatment: 15 to 20 received Ad26.COV2.S at low or high dose, single or two shots; 5 received placebo; per-sample allocation not given. Repertoires come from day 63 after the first vaccine or placebo injection. This specimen was peripheral blood, taken in a trial of Ad26.COV2.S vaccine versus placebo. These receptors were taken from a person between 18 and 59 years old who received the Ad26.COV2.S COVID-19 vaccine or a placebo.

The chain uses TRBV5-1 and TRBJ2-7; D remains ambiguous. Per germline, CDR1 SGHRS and CDR2 YFSETQ. This CDR3 spans 14 amino acids. V dropped 4 bases and J dropped 3 bases, with 14 bases sitting between them. The CDR3, as DNA: TGCGCCAGCAGCCGTTTCGGAGCTGACTACGAGCAGTACTTC. Its translation: CASSRFGADYEQYF.

This sequence joins TRBV28 and TRBJ1-6; 9 nucleotides line up with TRBD1. J was trimmed by 8 bases and V by 4 bases; bases with no gene match: 18. Germline loops: CDR1 MDHEN, CDR2 SYDVKM. The CDR3 extends over 19 amino acids. The DNA for the CDR3 is TGTGCCAGCAGTTGGGCGGGACAGGGTTCCTTGAGGTCTCATTCACCCCTCCACTTT. This sequence encodes CASSWAGQGSLRSHSPLHF.

This chain joins TRBV5-1 and TRBJ2-2, with 7 bases fitting TRBD2. Germline lookup yields CDR1 SGHRS and CDR2 YFSETQ. The CDR3 loop spans 15 amino acids. The trim removed 0 bases at V and 3 bases at J, leaving 2 bases unmatched. The DNA for the CDR3 is TGCGCCAGCAGCTTGGACCTAGCGGACACCGGGGAGCTGTTTTTT. Translation: CASSLDLADTGELFF.

The chain carries TRBV19 and TRBJ2-7; no firm D call. This CDR3 is 14 amino acids long. CDR1 and CDR2 from the germline V gene are LNHDA and SQIVND (reference sequence). Between the trimmed V and J ends, which lost 6 bases and 3 bases, there was a span of 15 bases. CDR3 in DNA: TGTGCCAGTAGAGCCCGGGCAGGAAGCTACGAGCAGTACTTC. Translated, it gives CASRARAGSYEQYF.

The V call is TRBV6-4, the J call TRBJ1-5; 8 positions agree with TRBD1. With 9 bases clipped from V and 0 bases from J, the junction kept 4 bases outside the gene matches. The CDR3 spans 14 residues. Looked up from germline, CDR1 is MRHNA and CDR2 is SNTAGT. The CDR3 bases are TGTGCCAGGGGACAGGCAATTAGCAATCAGCCCCAGCATTTT. Protein: CARGQAISNQPQHF.

V usage is TRBV4-3 and J usage is TRBJ2-5, with 7 bases aligning to TRBD2. The V gene's germline CDR1 is LGHNA and CDR2 YSLEER. J gave up 4 bases and V 0 bases, and 14 bases lay outside the gene matches. The CDR3 loop spans 18 amino acids. CDR3 region: CASSQDSVSGGSSETQYF. As DNA, the CDR3 is TGCGCCAGCAGCCAAGATTCTGTGTCTGGCGGGAGTTCAGAGACCCAGTACTTC.

V gene TRBV4-3 combines with J gene TRBJ1-1; 7 bases align to TRBD1. The CDR3 totals 12 residues. Losses at the gene ends were 3 bases for V and 8 bases for J; bases not matched to a gene: 3. Germline V gives CDR1 LGHNA, CDR2 YSLEER. The CDR3 loop is CASSHVTGEAFF. Here the CDR3 DNA reads TGCGCCAGCAGCCACGTGACAGGGGAAGCTTTCTTT.

The genes are TRBV28 and TRBJ2-7, with 8 positions matching TRBD1. Unmatched junction bases numbered 11, after V lost 4 bases and J lost 6 bases. The CDR3 covers 15 residues. CDR1 and CDR2 (germline): MDHEN, SYDVKM. The DNA for the CDR3 is TGTGCCAGCAGTTCCCCCTGGACAGGGTCCAGCGAGCAGTACTTC. Its protein product is CASSSPWTGSSEQYF.

The CDR3 sequence is CASSLERTYNSPLHF. The CDR3, as DNA: TGTGCCAGCAGCTTGGAGCGGACCTATAATTCACCCCTCCACTTT. V is TRBV5-4 and J is TRBJ1-6; D gene unclear. From germline, CDR1 is SGHNT and CDR2 YYREEE (reference sequence). Trimming pared 0 bases from V and 2 bases from J, leaving 6 bases between. This CDR3 comprises 15 residues.

The V call is TRBV12-2, the J call TRBJ2-7; the table assigns TRBD1, which was not confirmed against the DNA. TRBV12-2 counts as a pseudogene. This CDR3 has 11 amino acids. DNA for the CDR3: TGTGCAAGTCGCTCAGATTACGAGCAGTACTTC. Residues: CASRSDYEQYF.

The chain links TRBV5-1 to TRBJ2-1; D is possibly TRBD1 (8 bases). V was cut by 4 bases and J by 7 bases, with 18 bases left in between. The germline gives CDR1 SGHRS, CDR2 YFSETQ. CDR3 length equals 15 residues. The CDR3 here is CASSINGQGGNEQFF. Written as DNA, the CDR3 is TGCGCCAGCAGCATAAACGGACAGGGAGGGAATGAGCAGTTCTTC.

Regarding this clone: This sample also contains other DNA sequences that code for the same CDR3. J is TRBJ2-2 and V is TRBV7-3; no clear D. The CDR3 extends over 13 amino acids. V lost 0 bases and J 3 bases, leaving 2 bases between the germline ends. Germline V gene sequence: CDR1 SGHTA, CDR2 FQGTGA. CDR3: CASSLTDTGELFF. As DNA, the CDR3 is TGTGCCAGCAGCTTAACGGACACCGGGGAGCTGTTTTTT.

The chain is built from TRBV4-2 and TRBJ2-1; TRBD2 agrees at 9 bases. J gave up 8 bases and V 1 base, and 12 bases lay outside the gene matches. This CDR3 has 17 amino acids. Germline CDR1 is LGHNA and CDR2 is YNFKEQ. The CDR3 spells CASSQVEAGGWEDEQFF. In DNA form, the CDR3 reads TGTGCCAGCAGCCAAGTCGAAGCGGGAGGTTGGGAGGATGAGCAGTTCTTC.

The chain couples TRBV28 to TRBJ1-1; tentative D call: TRBD1 (6 bases). The CDR3 contains 14 residues. Trimming took 3 bases from V and 5 from J, leaving 13 bases between them. The germline CDR1 and CDR2 sequences are MDHEN and SYDVKM. CDR3 residues: CASSLLGGTTEAFF. CDR3 nucleotides: TGTGCCAGCAGTTTGCTCGGGGGGACAACTGAAGCTTTCTTT.

This chain joins TRBV19 and TRBJ2-5; 9 nucleotides agree with TRBD1. The junction had 7 bases not matched to a gene; V was cut back by 1 base and J by 4 bases. This CDR3 contains 16 residues. The germline CDR1 and CDR2 sequences are LNHDA and SQIVND (reference sequence). CDR3 in amino acids: CASSIGGQGRLETQYF. The CDR3 region has the DNA TGTGCCAGTAGTATAGGGGGACAGGGACGTCTAGAGACCCAGTACTTC.

The rearrangement links TRBV19 to TRBJ2-7; TRBD2 aligns across 10 bases. The germline V gene has CDR1 LNHDA and CDR2 SQIVND (reference sequence). V lost 3 bases and J lost 4; bases outside the gene matches: 3. This CDR3 contains 14 residues. The CDR3 loop is CASSISSGRYEQYF. The CDR3 coding sequence is TGTGCCAGTAGTATTTCTAGCGGGAGATACGAGCAGTACTTC.

This sequence joins TRBV28 and TRBJ2-7; D gene uncertain. The ends were cut back, 6 bases at V and 0 bases at J, with 15 bases in the middle. This CDR3 region has 15 residues. Germline CDR1 reads MDHEN; CDR2 reads SYDVKM. The CDR3 region has the DNA TGTGCCAGCAGAGCTGGACGCGAAATCTCCTACGAGCAGTACTTC. As protein: CASRAGREISYEQYF.